These T cell receptor beta chains were read from a single sample in a study of a mutant IDH1 vaccine in newly diagnosed glioma. For these receptors, no antigen is known. Libraries were prepared by immunoSEQ multiplex PCR; TCRdb keeps only in-frame clonotypes and omits some of them. The sample lists roughly 54,000 clones, around 80% occurring once. Here the sequenced sample was PBMCs, taken from a glioma patient whose treatment included an IDH1 peptide vaccine. These receptors were taken from a man aged 30-40 years with glioma. Both conserved end residues are part of each CDR3. The D gene is left open where the match is weak. Rows may omit the clone size; those that give it use once, few, many or a size class.

CDR3nt	CDR3aa	d_gene	j_gene	abundance	v_gene
TGCGCCAGCAGTGATTACATCAGCTCTGGGGCCAACGTCCTGACTTTC	CASSDYISSGANVLTF	.	TRBJ2-6	.	TRBV10-2
TGCGCCAGCAAAGTCGGGGGAGGAAGGGCAGATACGCAGTATTTT	CASKVGGGRADTQYF	.	TRBJ2-3	.	TRBV5-1
TGTGCCAGCAGCTTAGAGGGTTCCTCCTACGAGCAGTACTTC	CASSLEGSSYEQYF	.	TRBJ2-7	.	TRBV11-2
TGTGCCAGCAGTCAGCCGGGACAGGGTGTTGAAAAACTGTTTTTT	CASSQPGQGVEKLFF	TRBD1	TRBJ1-4	.	TRBV7-8
TGTGCCAGCAGCCCCTCACGTACAGGGGGGGCTTTCTTT	CASSPSRTGGAFF	TRBD1	TRBJ1-1	.	TRBV14
TGTGCCACCAGCAGTACCTCCGTGGGCTATGGCTACACCTTC	CATSSTSVGYGYTF	.	TRBJ1-2	once	TRBV15
TGTGCCAGCAGTTACTCATATGGCAATGAGCGGTTCTTC	CASSYSYGNERFF	.	TRBJ2-1	.	TRBV6-5
TGTGCCAGCAGCCAGAGGGACAGGGCCTACGAGCAGTACTTC	CASSQRDRAYEQYF	TRBD1	TRBJ2-7	.	TRBV6-5
TGTGCCAGCTCACCCCGGACAGGGGACCAGCCCCAGCATTTT	CASSPRTGDQPQHF	TRBD1	TRBJ1-5	few	TRBV18
TGTGCCTGGAGTATCCCAAGTGGCTACACCTTC	CAWSIPSGYTF	.	TRBJ1-2	.	TRBV30
TGTGCCAGCTCACAGGGGGCAGGCAATCAGCCCCAGCATTTT	CASSQGAGNQPQHF	TRBD1	TRBJ1-5	.	TRBV18
TGTGCCAGCAGCGTCGAACCGGGCCAAAATTCACCCCTCCACTTT	CASSVEPGQNSPLHF	.	TRBJ1-6	few	TRBV9
TGTGCCAGTAGTTCTGGGTCCCCGAACACTGAAGCTTTCTTT	CASSSGSPNTEAFF	.	TRBJ1-1	.	TRBV19
TGTGCCAGCAGTTCCCTGGGGTCCACTGAAGCTTTCTTT	CASSSLGSTEAFF	.	TRBJ1-1	.	TRBV6-5
TGCGCCAGCAGCTTGGATCGGGGGCCGAACACCGGGGAGCTGTTTTTT	CASSLDRGPNTGELFF	.	TRBJ2-2	.	TRBV5-1
TGCGCCAGCAGCTTGGACTTTTATGGCTACACCTTC	CASSLDFYGYTF	.	TRBJ1-2	few	TRBV5-1
TGTGCCAGCAGCTTAGAGCAGGGAACCTACGAGCAGTACTTC	CASSLEQGTYEQYF	.	TRBJ2-7	.	TRBV7-9
TGCGCCAGCAGCCAAGGTCGGGGGGGCCTCTCTGGAAACACCATATATTTT	CASSQGRGGLSGNTIYF	.	TRBJ1-3	.	TRBV4-1
TGCGCCAGCAGCCAAGGGAGTATGACAGGGGACGATGGAGATACGCAGTATTTT	CASSQGSMTGDDGDTQYF	TRBD1	TRBJ2-3	.	TRBV4-1
TGCGCCAGCAGCTTGGGGTCCGGCGGGAGGGCCACTGAAGCTTTCTTT	CASSLGSGGRATEAFF	.	TRBJ1-1	.	TRBV5-1
TGTGCCAGCAGTGAACCGGGGGTAAGGGCCGGGGAGCTGTTTTTT	CASSEPGVRAGELFF	.	TRBJ2-2	.	TRBV25-1
TGTGCCAGCTCACGAAGCTACGAGCAGTACTTC	CASSRSYEQYF	.	TRBJ2-7	.	TRBV18
TGCGCCAGCAGCTTGGGGGGCACAGATACGCAGTATTTT	CASSLGGTDTQYF	.	TRBJ2-3	.	TRBV5-1
TGTGCCAGCAGCTTTTCTCCAGTTGGTGAAAAACTGTTTTTT	CASSFSPVGEKLFF	.	TRBJ1-4	.	TRBV11-1